This TCR beta chain was identified in a study of shared clonotypes between healthy human individuals (dated by TCRdb to 2019 to 2021). Turning to the overall study: A couple of women and a few men aged 18 to 49 years were included in the cohort. Per donor, three plates each were used for CD4 naive and CD4 memory, two for CD8 naive, and one for CD8 memory. The study deeply sequenced blood TCR repertoires of five healthy adults to estimate repertoire size and the extent of clonotype sharing between individuals. Libraries were prepared and TCR repertoires were sequenced by different laboratories using diverse techniques, in order to increase sequencing depth and limit assay-specific biases. Each donor's leukapheresis produced roughly between roughly 0.9 and 9 billion PBMCs.

The germline V gene encodes CDR1 SNHLY and CDR2 FYNNEI. The CDR3 holds 14 amino acids from the cysteine to the phenylalanine. Of the read, only the CDR3 DNA is kept; its 42 bases are in frame from base 1. The trim is 9 bases for V and 0 bases for J, with a gap of 12 bases between the germline ends. Using the deep immunoSEQ assay, TCR CDR3 regions were amplified from genomic DNA by multiplex PCR. Genomic DNA extracted from each cell subset was distributed evenly over all wells of several immunoSEQ 96-well plates, and each plate served as one replicate. For sorted subsets, 200 to 250 ng of genomic DNA, equivalent to around 31,000 T cell genomes, went into each replicate PCR. The purified libraries were quantified using a Qubit 3.0 fluorometer, sized with a Bioanalyzer 2100, and then quantified again using the KAPA Library Quantification kit. Every immunoSEQ 96-well plate was sequenced on a dedicated single-read 150-cycle Illumina NextSeq 550 flow cell. The authors processed their data as follows. The immunoSEQ output contained only junctional sequences without quality scores, so filtering could not match that applied to full-length reads. Sequences were annotated with PyIR, a Python wrapper for IgBLAST v1.9, and V/J genes and CDR3 were assigned using IMGT germline references. Reads with weak V/J assignments (E-value above 1e-6), missing CDR3, stop codons, out-of-frame junctions, or ambiguous translated residues were removed. V3J clonotypes were defined as sequences sharing an identical inferred V gene, J gene, and CDR3 amino acid sequence. Percentage overlap between repertoires was computed as shared unique clonotypes divided by the size of the smaller repertoire. Repertoire richness was assessed with RTK rarefaction, the Chao1 estimator, and Recon v2.1 estimates of unobserved clonotypes. OLGA was used to compute generation probabilities for all TCRbeta clonotypes that the gDNA method yielded from a handful of donors. Here the immuneACCESS table is served through TCRdb, limited to in-frame sequences with V and J called. Missing clones are a known gap in these copies; in checked studies unresolved V genes cover under half, and the rest lacks a known reason. Clonal size and the V and J genes are those of that table, whereas D and trimming came from the DNA. The sample contains approximately 2.1 million clones, roughly 93% of them found a single time. The ten largest clones add up to under 0.45% of the sample.

About this clone: Its antigen target is currently unknown. There are no base qualities to consult, and no much larger clone falls within one base.

What the research found in general, with its limitations: Approximately 5% of naive CD4, 3.5% of naive CD8, roughly 2.4% of memory CD4, and about 0.4% of memory CD8 clonotypes were shared across four donors. Pairwise subsampling led to the expectation that sequencing depth would affect the degree of clonotype sharing among donors. The genetic and exposure-history diversity represented was limited by the small number of donors. Sampling was limited to blood, and TCR repertoires in tissue likely differ from TCR repertoires in blood. Clonotypes shared by all four sorted-subset donors showed higher generation probabilities than non-shared clonotypes. Estimated clonotype richness was generally larger for naive than for memory subsets. Rarefaction of sorted-subset datasets indicated incomplete sequencing despite the large sequencing depth.

The donors were healthy, HIV-negative adults who had no recently reported acute infections or vaccinations. Every donor was a Caucasian adult living in Nashville, Tennessee, USA. CD4+ T cells were enriched by magnetic negative selection, after which naive cells were positively selected on CD45RA and the negative fraction was taken as the memory subset. Blood was obtained by leukapheresis, after which PBMCs were separated by Ficoll-Histopaque density gradient centrifugation and cryopreserved in liquid nitrogen vapor phase. Analytical flow cytometry was used to check the purity and quantity of each magnetically sorted T cell population. Genomic DNA was isolated from every sorted fraction and measured by UV absorbance on a Nanodrop 2000c.

The TCR comes from a man aged 18 to 29 in good health. Some clones in this sample may be carry-over from other donors' samples. Sequenced material: naive CD4+ T cells from PBMCs. Reading the label with the study, this specimen's cell subset or site is: CD45RA+ positively selected. The chain couples TRBV2 to TRBJ1-5; no D gene can be assigned with confidence. The encoded CDR3 is CASRTLLSNQPQHF. The DNA sequence follows: TGTGCCAGTCGTACACTACTTAGCAATCAGCCCCAGCATTTT.